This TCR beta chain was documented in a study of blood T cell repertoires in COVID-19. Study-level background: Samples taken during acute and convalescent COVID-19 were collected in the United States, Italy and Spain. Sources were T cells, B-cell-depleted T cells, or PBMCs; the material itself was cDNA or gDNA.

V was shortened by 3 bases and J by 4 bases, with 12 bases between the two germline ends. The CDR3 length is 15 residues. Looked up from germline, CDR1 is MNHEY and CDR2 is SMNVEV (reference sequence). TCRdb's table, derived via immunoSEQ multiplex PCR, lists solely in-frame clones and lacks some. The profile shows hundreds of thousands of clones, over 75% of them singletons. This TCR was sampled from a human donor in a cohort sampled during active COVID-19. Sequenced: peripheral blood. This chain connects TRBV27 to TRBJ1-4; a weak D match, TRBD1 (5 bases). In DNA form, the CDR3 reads TGTGCCAGCAGTTTGGGGCTCAGAGGTAATGAAAAACTGTTTTTT. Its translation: CASSLGLRGNEKLFF. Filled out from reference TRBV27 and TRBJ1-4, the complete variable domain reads EAQVTQNPRYLITVTGKKLTVTCSQNMNHEYMSWYRQDPGLGLRQIYYSMNVEVTDKGDVPEGYKVSRKEKRNFPLILESPSPNQTSLYFCASSLGLRGNEKLFFGSGTQLSVL.